A selection of T cell receptor beta chains follows, all from one sample in a study of blood T cell repertoires in COVID-19. Assay: immunoSEQ multiplex PCR; the TCRdb copy retains only in-frame clones and omits some. The profile shows tens of thousands of clones, 89% of them singletons. Sequenced input: peripheral blood. The receptors were gathered from a man between 60 and 75 years old with COVID-19, enrolled during active disease. The CDR3 runs from the conserved cysteine through the conserved F or W. The order of the fields is D gene, clone size, J gene, V gene, CDR3 DNA, CDR3 protein. D genes are given only for firm matches. Size is stated for part of the rows, as once, few or many counts, or as a class when the clone is expanded.

d_gene: TRBD2; abundance: .; j_gene: TRBJ2-1; v_gene: TRBV5-1; CDR3nt: TGCGCCAGCAGGAAGAGCGGGAGGGGTTCTGCCTACAATGAGCAGTTCTTC; CDR3aa: CASRKSGRGSAYNEQFF
d_gene: TRBD2; abundance: .; j_gene: TRBJ2-1; v_gene: TRBV7-9; CDR3nt: TGTGCCAGCAGCTTAAGAGCGGGAGGCCTCAATGAGCAGTTCTTC; CDR3aa: CASSLRAGGLNEQFF
d_gene: .; abundance: .; j_gene: TRBJ1-5; v_gene: TRBV19; CDR3nt: TGTGCCAGTAGTATAGGGCGGCCCCGGTTGTCCCAGCATTTT; CDR3aa: CASSIGRPRLSQHF
d_gene: TRBD1; abundance: .; j_gene: TRBJ2-7; v_gene: TRBV5-8; CDR3nt: TGTGCCAGCAGCTTAGGGACAGGGGCCTACGAGCAGTACTTC; CDR3aa: CASSLGTGAYEQYF
d_gene: .; abundance: .; j_gene: TRBJ2-1; v_gene: TRBV28; CDR3nt: TGTGCCAGCATTAGGCCGGGGAGCTCCTACAATGAGCAGTTCTTC; CDR3aa: CASIRPGSSYNEQFF
d_gene: .; abundance: .; j_gene: TRBJ2-3; v_gene: TRBV2; CDR3nt: TGTGCCAGCAGTGAAGTTTTTGGCGGGGGCACAGATACGCAGTATTTT; CDR3aa: CASSEVFGGGTDTQYF
d_gene: .; abundance: .; j_gene: TRBJ1-1; v_gene: TRBV3-1/TRBV3-2; CDR3nt: TGTGCCAGCAGCCAAAATGGGGGGTACATTGAAGCTTTCTTT; CDR3aa: CASSQNGGYIEAFF
d_gene: TRBD1; abundance: .; j_gene: TRBJ2-1; v_gene: TRBV16; CDR3nt: TGTGCCAGCAGCCAATCGGGGACAGGGCTGTACAATGAGCAGTTCTTC; CDR3aa: CASSQSGTGLYNEQFF
d_gene: TRBD2; abundance: .; j_gene: TRBJ2-2; v_gene: TRBV27; CDR3nt: TGTGCCAGCAGTTTTGCGGGAGCCGGGGAGCTGTTTTTT; CDR3aa: CASSFAGAGELFF
d_gene: .; abundance: .; j_gene: TRBJ1-1; v_gene: TRBV4-1; CDR3nt: TGCGCCAGCAGCCAAGTTCCCAGGGGGAACACTGAAGCTTTCTTT; CDR3aa: CASSQVPRGNTEAFF
d_gene: TRBD1; abundance: .; j_gene: TRBJ2-7; v_gene: TRBV19; CDR3nt: TGTGCCAGTAGTAAAAGTCTAACCGGGACAGACTTATCCTACGAGCAGTACTTC; CDR3aa: CASSKSLTGTDLSYEQYF
d_gene: TRBD1; abundance: .; j_gene: TRBJ2-2; v_gene: TRBV3-1/TRBV3-2; CDR3nt: TGTGCCAGCGGACAGGGGGCGTACACCGGGGAGCTGTTTTTT; CDR3aa: CASGQGAYTGELFF
d_gene: .; abundance: once; j_gene: TRBJ1-1; v_gene: TRBV6-5; CDR3nt: TGTGCCAGCAGGTGGGCGAGTATCGGAGCTTTCTTT; CDR3aa: CASRWASIGAFF
d_gene: TRBD1; abundance: .; j_gene: TRBJ1-6; v_gene: TRBV28; CDR3nt: TGTGCCAGCAGCTACCCCGGACAGGGGGGGTCACCCCTCCACTTT; CDR3aa: CASSYPGQGGSPLHF
d_gene: .; abundance: .; j_gene: TRBJ2-7; v_gene: TRBV19; CDR3nt: TGTGCCTGTGGAGGGGCTAGCGACTCCGACGAGCAGTACTTC; CDR3aa: CACGGASDSDEQYF
d_gene: TRBD2; abundance: .; j_gene: TRBJ2-1; v_gene: TRBV19; CDR3nt: TGTGCCAGTAGTATAGATTGGGCTAGCGGCGACAATGAGCAGTTCTTC; CDR3aa: CASSIDWASGDNEQFF
d_gene: .; abundance: .; j_gene: TRBJ1-1; v_gene: TRBV5-6; CDR3nt: TGTGCCAGCAGCCCGGGATTGAACACTGAAGCTTTCTTT; CDR3aa: CASSPGLNTEAFF
d_gene: .; abundance: .; j_gene: TRBJ1-4; v_gene: TRBV18; CDR3nt: TGTGCCAGCTCACTCGGGCGCTTAGGGGCTAATGAAAAACTGTTTTTT; CDR3aa: CASSLGRLGANEKLFF
d_gene: TRBD1; abundance: .; j_gene: TRBJ2-7; v_gene: TRBV19; CDR3nt: TGTGCCAGTAGTCCCGGGACAGGGGAAGGGTCCGAGCAGTACTTC; CDR3aa: CASSPGTGEGSEQYF
d_gene: .; abundance: few; j_gene: TRBJ2-7; v_gene: TRBV28; CDR3nt: TGTGCCAGCACTAAAAGACAAGTCTCCTACGAGCAGTACTTC; CDR3aa: CASTKRQVSYEQYF
d_gene: TRBD1; abundance: .; j_gene: TRBJ2-1; v_gene: TRBV5-1; CDR3nt: TGCGCCAGCAGCTTGGCACAGGGGGCTGGCAATGAGCAGTTCTTC; CDR3aa: CASSLAQGAGNEQFF
d_gene: .; abundance: .; j_gene: TRBJ1-5; v_gene: TRBV27; CDR3nt: TGTGCCAGCAGAAACCACGCCAGGGACGGGCCGGGGGAGCCCCAGCATTTT; CDR3aa: CASRNHARDGPGEPQHF
d_gene: .; abundance: .; j_gene: TRBJ1-4; v_gene: TRBV28; CDR3nt: TGTGCCAGCAGTCACCCAGGGGAACTGTTTTTT; CDR3aa: CASSHPGELFF
d_gene: TRBD1; abundance: .; j_gene: TRBJ1-2; v_gene: TRBV12-3/TRBV12-4; CDR3nt: TGTGCCAGCAGTTTAAGGGTAGGGGGCGGCTACACCTTC; CDR3aa: CASSLRVGGGYTF
d_gene: .; abundance: .; j_gene: TRBJ2-7; v_gene: TRBV6-5; CDR3nt: TGTGCCAGCATAGGAGATCCCTACGAGCAGTACTTC; CDR3aa: CASIGDPYEQYF
d_gene: .; abundance: .; j_gene: TRBJ1-2; v_gene: TRBV12-3/TRBV12-4; CDR3nt: TGTGCCAGCAGGCCGACAGCTAACTATGGCTACACCTTC; CDR3aa: CASRPTANYGYTF
d_gene: .; abundance: .; j_gene: TRBJ1-1; v_gene: TRBV11-3; CDR3nt: TGTGCCAGCAGTTCTGGGCCTACTTTCACTGAAGCTTTCTTT; CDR3aa: CASSSGPTFTEAFF
d_gene: TRBD2; abundance: .; j_gene: TRBJ2-1; v_gene: TRBV7-9; CDR3nt: TGTGCCAGCAGCTTAGTGGGGACTAGCTATAGCTCCTACAATGAGCAGTTCTTC; CDR3aa: CASSLVGTSYSSYNEQFF
d_gene: .; abundance: .; j_gene: TRBJ1-1; v_gene: TRBV10-2; CDR3nt: TGCGCCAGCAGTGCCCCAGAGAACACTGAAGCTTTCTTT; CDR3aa: CASSAPENTEAFF
d_gene: .; abundance: once; j_gene: TRBJ1-1; v_gene: TRBV6-2/TRBV6-3; CDR3nt: TGTGCCAGCAGTTCCCACCCGCGGGGCACTGAAGCTTTCTTT; CDR3aa: CASSSHPRGTEAFF
d_gene: .; abundance: .; j_gene: TRBJ1-5; v_gene: TRBV4-1; CDR3nt: TGCGCCAGCAGCCAAGACAGGGTCAATCAGCCCCAGCATTTT; CDR3aa: CASSQDRVNQPQHF
d_gene: .; abundance: .; j_gene: TRBJ2-1; v_gene: TRBV10-1; CDR3nt: TGCGCCAGCAGCGAGGAGGGGGCCGCCTACAATGAGCAGTTCTTC; CDR3aa: CASSEEGAAYNEQFF
d_gene: .; abundance: .; j_gene: TRBJ1-3; v_gene: TRBV10-3; CDR3nt: TGTGCCATCGGGGGGTACGGCTCTGGAAACACCATATATTTT; CDR3aa: CAIGGYGSGNTIYF
d_gene: .; abundance: .; j_gene: TRBJ1-2; v_gene: TRBV10-2; CDR3nt: TGCGCCAGCAGGACAGCTAACTATGGCTACACCTTC; CDR3aa: CASRTANYGYTF
d_gene: TRBD1; abundance: .; j_gene: TRBJ2-7; v_gene: TRBV7-2; CDR3nt: TGTGCCAGCAGCCCCCTACAGGGGAGCGAGCAGTACTTC; CDR3aa: CASSPLQGSEQYF
d_gene: .; abundance: once; j_gene: TRBJ1-3; v_gene: TRBV7-2; CDR3nt: TGTGCCAGCAGTTTAGGCGGGGATCAGGACACCATATATTTT; CDR3aa: CASSLGGDQDTIYF
d_gene: TRBD2; abundance: .; j_gene: TRBJ2-3; v_gene: TRBV4-1; CDR3nt: TGCGCCAGCAGCCAATTTAGCGGGAACTCAGATACGCAGTATTTT; CDR3aa: CASSQFSGNSDTQYF
d_gene: .; abundance: few; j_gene: TRBJ2-7; v_gene: TRBV6-5; CDR3nt: TGTACTGTTGGGTCAGCGAGCTCCTACGAGCAGTACTTC; CDR3aa: CTVGSASSYEQYF
d_gene: .; abundance: .; j_gene: TRBJ1-1; v_gene: TRBV5-1; CDR3nt: TGCGCCAGCAGCTTGGAGTTTCTGGGGACAACTGAAGCTTTCTTT; CDR3aa: CASSLEFLGTTEAFF
d_gene: TRBD2; abundance: .; j_gene: TRBJ2-1; v_gene: TRBV29-1; CDR3nt: TGCAGCGCTCCCGGACTAGCGGGAACCAATGAGCAGTTCTTC; CDR3aa: CSAPGLAGTNEQFF
d_gene: TRBD1; abundance: .; j_gene: TRBJ1-1; v_gene: TRBV18; CDR3nt: TGTGCCAGCTCAGCTACAGGGGTCTCCACTGAAGCTTTCTTT; CDR3aa: CASSATGVSTEAFF
d_gene: TRBD1; abundance: .; j_gene: TRBJ2-2; v_gene: TRBV2; CDR3nt: TGTGCCAGCAGCGGGGACAGACCAAACACCGGGGAGCTGTTTTTT; CDR3aa: CASSGDRPNTGELFF
d_gene: .; abundance: .; j_gene: TRBJ1-2; v_gene: TRBV19; CDR3nt: TGTGCCAGTAGTATAGGGGGGGACTATGGCTACACCTTC; CDR3aa: CASSIGGDYGYTF
d_gene: .; abundance: .; j_gene: TRBJ2-7; v_gene: TRBV11-3; CDR3nt: TGTGCCAGCAGCTTAGCGCCGGGGGCCTACGAGCAGTACTTC; CDR3aa: CASSLAPGAYEQYF
d_gene: .; abundance: .; j_gene: TRBJ1-5; v_gene: TRBV27; CDR3nt: TGTGCCAGCAGTTTCGGAGGCCCTGATCAGCCCCAGCATTTT; CDR3aa: CASSFGGPDQPQHF
d_gene: .; abundance: .; j_gene: TRBJ2-7; v_gene: TRBV28; CDR3nt: TGTGCCAGCACCTCAGTCTCCTACGAGCAGTACTTC; CDR3aa: CASTSVSYEQYF
d_gene: TRBD2; abundance: .; j_gene: TRBJ2-1; v_gene: TRBV7-2; CDR3nt: TGTGCCAGCAGCACAAGCGGGAGGGCCTACAATGAGCAGTTCTTC; CDR3aa: CASSTSGRAYNEQFF
d_gene: .; abundance: .; j_gene: TRBJ1-5; v_gene: TRBV3-1/TRBV3-2; CDR3nt: TGTGCCAGCAGCCAATATGGGAGTCAGCCCCAGCATTTT; CDR3aa: CASSQYGSQPQHF
d_gene: TRBD1; abundance: .; j_gene: TRBJ1-2; v_gene: TRBV4-1; CDR3nt: TGCGCCAGCAGCCATGTGAGGACAGGGGTGGACTATGGCTACACCTTC; CDR3aa: CASSHVRTGVDYGYTF
d_gene: .; abundance: .; j_gene: TRBJ2-3; v_gene: TRBV5-1; CDR3nt: TGCGCCAGCAGCTCGTCAGGGCCGGATACGCAGTATTTT; CDR3aa: CASSSSGPDTQYF
d_gene: TRBD2; abundance: .; j_gene: TRBJ2-5; v_gene: TRBV5-1; CDR3nt: TGCGCCAGCAGCTTGTTTAGCGGGAGAGCGGAGGAGACCCAGTACTTC; CDR3aa: CASSLFSGRAEETQYF
d_gene: TRBD2; abundance: few; j_gene: TRBJ2-3; v_gene: TRBV4-1; CDR3nt: TGCGCCAGCAGCCACCCCGGGACTAGCGGCACCCCACGTACGCAGTATTTT; CDR3aa: CASSHPGTSGTPRTQYF
d_gene: .; abundance: .; j_gene: TRBJ1-2; v_gene: TRBV24-1; CDR3nt: TGTGCCACCAGTGATTTTTCAGGGAATGGCTACACCTTC; CDR3aa: CATSDFSGNGYTF
d_gene: .; abundance: .; j_gene: TRBJ2-1; v_gene: TRBV24-1; CDR3nt: TGTGCCACCAGTGATGCGGGGATAGACAATGAGCAGTTCTTC; CDR3aa: CATSDAGIDNEQFF
d_gene: TRBD2; abundance: .; j_gene: TRBJ2-2; v_gene: TRBV7-6; CDR3nt: TGTGCCAGCAGCTCTTTTCTAGCGGTGCGGGGCACCGGGGAGCTGTTTTTT; CDR3aa: CASSSFLAVRGTGELFF
d_gene: TRBD2; abundance: few; j_gene: TRBJ2-7; v_gene: TRBV2; CDR3nt: TGTGCCAGCAGTGGGGGTAGCGGGAGTGCCTACGAGCAGTACTTC; CDR3aa: CASSGGSGSAYEQYF
d_gene: .; abundance: once; j_gene: TRBJ2-5; v_gene: TRBV6-4; CDR3nt: TGTGCCAGCAGCCGCCTTTGGCTAGCGAGCGCAGAGACCCAGTACTTC; CDR3aa: CASSRLWLASAETQYF
d_gene: .; abundance: few; j_gene: TRBJ2-7; v_gene: TRBV21-1; CDR3nt: TGTGCCAGCAGCCCCTTTAGCGGGAGGGCCTACGAGCAGTACTTC; CDR3aa: CASSPFSGRAYEQYF
d_gene: TRBD2; abundance: .; j_gene: TRBJ2-2; v_gene: TRBV11-1; CDR3nt: TGTGCCAGCAGCCCCCGACTAGCGGTAGACACCGGGGAGCTGTTTTTT; CDR3aa: CASSPRLAVDTGELFF